The next 9 T cell receptor beta chains were all read from a single sample in a study of blood T cell repertoires in COVID-19. Clones were sequenced by immunoSEQ multiplex PCR, and TCRdb holds only the in-frame ones, with some missing. The sample has about 210,000 clones; roughly 90% are singletons. The specimen was peripheral blood. These receptors originate from a man between 65 and 85 years old with acute or convalescent COVID-19.

This clone is a singleton in its sample. This sequence joins TRBV18 and TRBJ2-3; the D gene is possibly TRBD2 (6 bases). Germline V gene lookup returns CDR1 KGHSH and CDR2 LQKENI. V lost 3 bases to trimming and J lost 5 bases, with 9 bases between them. The CDR3 is 13 residues long. CDR3 sequence reads: CASSPTRRDTQYF. In DNA, the CDR3 is TGTGCCAGCTCACCGACTAGGAGAGATACGCAGTATTTT.

The chain links TRBV6-1 to TRBJ1-2; 11 positions match TRBD1. This CDR3 has 18 residues. The ends lost 4 bases at V and 7 bases at J; junction bases unmatched: 17. CDR1 MNHNS and CDR2 SASEGT come from the germline V gene. CDR3: CASSVIRGSAGTGGGYTF. The CDR3 DNA is TGTGCCAGCAGTGTTATTAGAGGTTCGGCCGGGACAGGGGGTGGCTACACCTTC.

In this sample, this clone turned up once. This chain uses TRBV19 with TRBJ2-1; 8 bases map to TRBD2. V was clipped by 0 bases and J by 6 bases; unmatched bases: 7. There are 16 residues in the CDR3. From germline, CDR1 is LNHDA and CDR2 SQIVND (reference sequence). DNA of the CDR3: TGTGCCAGTAGTATAGAGGCCAGCGGGAGTTTCAATGAGCAGTTCTTC. Protein sequence: CASSIEASGSFNEQFF.

The chain recombines TRBV5-6 with TRBJ2-5; D possibly corresponds to TRBD2 (7 bases). Germline CDR1 SGHDT, CDR2 YYEEEE. The CDR3 totals 15 residues. V was clipped by 5 bases and J by 2 bases, with 16 bases between them. CDR3 sequence reads: CASRPSRGTQETQYF. CDR3 DNA: TGTGCCAGCAGACCCTCGCGGGGGACACAAGAGACCCAGTACTTC.

The genes are TRBV6-2 or TRBV6-3 and TRBJ2-1; 8 bases are shared with TRBD1. CDR1 and CDR2 (germline): MNHEY, SVGEGT. V gave up 2 bases and J gave up 8 bases; unmatched junction bases: 5. CDR3 length: 14 residues. The CDR3 DNA reads TGTGCCAGCAGTTACGCAGGGGGCAGTGATGAGCAGTTCTTC. Translating gives CASSYAGGSDEQFF.

The chain couples TRBV2 to TRBJ2-3; D might be TRBD1 (5 bases). V gave up 2 bases and J gave up 1 base, with 10 bases separating them. Germline lookup yields CDR1 SNHLY and CDR2 FYNNEI. This CDR3 contains 15 residues. The DNA of the CDR3 is TGTGCCAGCAGTGAACAAGGGGTTCGCACAGATACGCAGTATTTT. Translation: CASSEQGVRTDTQYF.

The chain is built from TRBV15 and TRBJ1-1; D remains unclear. Germline V gives CDR1 LNHNV, CDR2 YYDKDF (reference sequence). The CDR3 runs 13 residues. Trimming took 6 bases from V and 1 from J, leaving 9 bases between them. In DNA, the CDR3 is TGTGCCACCAGTGTGACTAGGAACACTGAAGCTTTCTTT. It translates to CATSVTRNTEAFF.

The rearrangement uses TRBV19 and TRBJ2-7, with TRBD1 identical over 8 bases. The CDR3 contains 15 residues. V lost 6 bases to trimming and J lost 5 bases; unmatched junction nucleotides: 12. Per germline, CDR1 LNHDA and CDR2 SQIVND (reference sequence). The CDR3: CASSKWPGQENEQYF. CDR3 in DNA: TGTGCCAGTAGCAAATGGCCGGGACAGGAGAACGAGCAGTACTTC.

V usage is TRBV10-1 and J usage is TRBJ1-5; tentative D call: TRBD1 (5 bases). In germline, CDR1 is WNHNN, CDR2 SYGVQD (reference sequence). This CDR3 has 20 amino acids. The V end lost 10 bases, the J end lost 0 bases, and 31 bases lay between the germline ends. The CDR3 DNA reads TGCGCCAACCCAACAGGCCTTCCGGCCCCCACCCCCGATAGCAATCAGCCCCAGCATTTT. Encoded protein: CANPTGLPAPTPDSNQPQHF.